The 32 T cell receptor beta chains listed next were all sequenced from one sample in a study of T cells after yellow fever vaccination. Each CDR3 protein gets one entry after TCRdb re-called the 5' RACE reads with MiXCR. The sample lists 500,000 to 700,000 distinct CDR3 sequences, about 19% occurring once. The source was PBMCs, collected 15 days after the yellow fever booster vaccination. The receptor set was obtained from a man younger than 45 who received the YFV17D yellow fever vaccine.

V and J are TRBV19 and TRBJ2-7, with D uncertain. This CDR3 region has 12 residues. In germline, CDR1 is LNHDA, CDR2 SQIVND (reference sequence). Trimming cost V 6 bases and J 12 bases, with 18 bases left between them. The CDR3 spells CASSPGGGRGYF. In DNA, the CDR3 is TGTGCCAGTAGCCCCGGCGGCGGTCGAGGGTACTTC.

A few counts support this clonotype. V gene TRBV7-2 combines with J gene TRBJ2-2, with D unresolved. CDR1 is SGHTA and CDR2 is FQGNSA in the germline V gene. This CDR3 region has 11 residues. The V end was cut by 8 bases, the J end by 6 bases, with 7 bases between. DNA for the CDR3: TGTGCCAGCGTTTTAGCCGGGGAGCTGTTTTTT. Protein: CASVLAGELFF.

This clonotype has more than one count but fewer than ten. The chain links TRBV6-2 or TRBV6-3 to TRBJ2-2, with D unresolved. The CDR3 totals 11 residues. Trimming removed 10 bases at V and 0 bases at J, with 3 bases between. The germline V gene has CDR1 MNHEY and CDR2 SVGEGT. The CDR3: CATPNTGELFF. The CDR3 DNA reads TGTGCCACACCGAACACCGGGGAGCTGTTTTTT.

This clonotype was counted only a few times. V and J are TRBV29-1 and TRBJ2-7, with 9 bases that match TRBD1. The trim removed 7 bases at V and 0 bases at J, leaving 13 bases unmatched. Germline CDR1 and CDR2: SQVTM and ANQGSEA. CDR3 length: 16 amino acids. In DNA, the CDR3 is TGCAGCGCCGTCCCGGGACAGGGTGGGGCCTCCTACGAGCAGTACTTC. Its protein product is CSAVPGQGGASYEQYF.

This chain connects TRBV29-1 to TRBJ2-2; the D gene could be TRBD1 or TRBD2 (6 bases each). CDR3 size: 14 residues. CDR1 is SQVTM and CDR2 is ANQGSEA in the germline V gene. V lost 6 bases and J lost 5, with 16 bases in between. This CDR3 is CSVGGGRKTGELFF. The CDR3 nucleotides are TGCAGCGTCGGAGGGGGGAGGAAGACCGGGGAGCTGTTTTTT.

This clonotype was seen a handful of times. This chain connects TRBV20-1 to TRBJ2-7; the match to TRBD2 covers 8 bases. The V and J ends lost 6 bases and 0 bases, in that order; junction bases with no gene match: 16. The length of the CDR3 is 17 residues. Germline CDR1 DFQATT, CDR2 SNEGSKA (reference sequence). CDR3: CSAVRSSGPESSYEQYF. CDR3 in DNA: TGCAGTGCCGTTCGGTCTAGCGGGCCGGAGAGCTCCTACGAGCAGTACTTC.

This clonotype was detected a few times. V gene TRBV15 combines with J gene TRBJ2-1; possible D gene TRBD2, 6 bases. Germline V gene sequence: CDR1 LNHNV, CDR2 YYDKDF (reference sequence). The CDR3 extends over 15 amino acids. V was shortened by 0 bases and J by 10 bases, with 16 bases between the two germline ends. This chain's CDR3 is CATSRDQEGSGEQFF. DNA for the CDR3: TGTGCCACCAGCAGAGATCAGGAGGGGTCGGGGGAGCAGTTCTTC. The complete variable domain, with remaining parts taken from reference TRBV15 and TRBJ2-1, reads DAMVIQNPRYQVTQFGKPVTLSCSQTLNHNVMYWYQQKSSQAPKLLFHYYDKDFNNEADTPDNFQSRRPNTSFCFLDIRSPGLGDTAMYLCATSRDQEGSGEQFFGPGTRLTVL.

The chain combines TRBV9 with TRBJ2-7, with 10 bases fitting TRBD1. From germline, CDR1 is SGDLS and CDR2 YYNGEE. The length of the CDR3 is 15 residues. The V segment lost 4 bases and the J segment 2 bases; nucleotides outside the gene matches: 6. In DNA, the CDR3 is TGTGCCAGCAGCCTCCAGGACAGGGGGACCTACGAGCAGTACTTC. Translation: CASSLQDRGTYEQYF.

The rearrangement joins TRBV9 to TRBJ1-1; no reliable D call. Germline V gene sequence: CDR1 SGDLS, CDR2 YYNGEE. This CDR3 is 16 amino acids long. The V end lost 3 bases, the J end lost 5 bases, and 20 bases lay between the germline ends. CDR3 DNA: TGTGCCAGCAGCGACCCCCACGGTGGAACGGGGACTGAAGCTTTCTTT. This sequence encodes CASSDPHGGTGTEAFF.

The CDR3 loop reads CASSYGTSDQETQYF. The CDR3 bases are TGTGCCAGCAGTTACGGGACTAGCGACCAAGAGACCCAGTACTTC. The V and J genes are TRBV6-2 or TRBV6-3 and TRBJ2-5, with 10 bases matching TRBD2. This CDR3 region has 15 residues. Germline V lookup: CDR1 MNHEY, CDR2 SVGEGT. The V gene end was trimmed by 2 bases and the J gene end by 0 bases; junction bases not matched to a gene: 0.

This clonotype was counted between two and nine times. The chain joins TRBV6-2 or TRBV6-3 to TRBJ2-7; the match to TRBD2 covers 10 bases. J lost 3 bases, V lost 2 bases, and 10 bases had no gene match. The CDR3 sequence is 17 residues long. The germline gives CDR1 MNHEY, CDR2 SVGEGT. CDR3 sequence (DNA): TGTGCCAGCAGTTACCCCGTCGAGCGGGAGGGTGACTACGAGCAGTACTTC. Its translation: CASSYPVEREGDYEQYF.

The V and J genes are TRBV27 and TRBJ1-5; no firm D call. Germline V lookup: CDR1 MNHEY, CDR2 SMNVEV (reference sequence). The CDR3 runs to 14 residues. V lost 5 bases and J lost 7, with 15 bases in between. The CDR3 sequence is CASSTGTALQPQHF. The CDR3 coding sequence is TGTGCCAGCAGTACCGGTACCGCGCTGCAGCCCCAGCATTTT.

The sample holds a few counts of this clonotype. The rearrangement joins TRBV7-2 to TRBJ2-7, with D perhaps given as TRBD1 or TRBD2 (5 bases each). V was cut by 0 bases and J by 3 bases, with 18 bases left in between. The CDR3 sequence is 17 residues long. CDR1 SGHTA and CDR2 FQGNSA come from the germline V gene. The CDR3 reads CASSLAIRGPPRYEQYF. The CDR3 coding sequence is TGTGCCAGCAGCTTAGCGATCCGGGGCCCCCCCCGCTACGAGCAGTACTTC.

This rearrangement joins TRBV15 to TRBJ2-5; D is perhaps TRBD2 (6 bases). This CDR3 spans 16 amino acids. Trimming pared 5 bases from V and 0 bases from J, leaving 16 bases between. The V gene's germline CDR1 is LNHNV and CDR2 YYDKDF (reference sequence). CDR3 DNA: TGTGCCACCAGCGGTGGTGGGACTCCGTACCAAGAGACCCAGTACTTC. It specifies CATSGGGTPYQETQYF.

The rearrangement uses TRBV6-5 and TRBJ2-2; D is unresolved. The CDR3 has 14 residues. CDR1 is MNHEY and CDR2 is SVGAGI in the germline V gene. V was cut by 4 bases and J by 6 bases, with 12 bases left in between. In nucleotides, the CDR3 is TGTGCCAGCAGTTTGCGCCACGACCCCGGGGAGCTGTTTTTT. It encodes CASSLRHDPGELFF.

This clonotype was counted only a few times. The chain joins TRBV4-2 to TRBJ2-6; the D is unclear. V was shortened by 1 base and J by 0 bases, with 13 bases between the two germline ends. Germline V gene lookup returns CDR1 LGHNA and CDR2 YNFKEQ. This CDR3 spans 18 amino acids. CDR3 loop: CASSQVGLVDSGANVLTF. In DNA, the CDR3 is TGTGCCAGCAGCCAAGTTGGGCTAGTGGACTCTGGGGCCAACGTCCTGACTTTC.

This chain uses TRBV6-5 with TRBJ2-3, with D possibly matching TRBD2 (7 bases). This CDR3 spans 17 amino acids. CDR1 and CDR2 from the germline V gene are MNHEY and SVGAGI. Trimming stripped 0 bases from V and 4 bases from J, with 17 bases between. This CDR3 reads CASSYSGGGGSADTQYF. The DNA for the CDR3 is TGTGCCAGCAGTTACTCTGGGGGCGGCGGGAGTGCAGATACGCAGTATTTT.

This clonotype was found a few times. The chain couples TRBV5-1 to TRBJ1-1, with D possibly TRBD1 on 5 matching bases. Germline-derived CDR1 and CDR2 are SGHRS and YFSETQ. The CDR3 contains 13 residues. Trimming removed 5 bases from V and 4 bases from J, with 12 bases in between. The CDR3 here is CASRLTEGTEAFF. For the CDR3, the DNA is TGCGCCAGCAGGTTGACAGAAGGCACTGAAGCTTTCTTT.

Written as DNA, the CDR3 is TGTGCCAGTAGTACTGGGGGGGCTAGCGGGAGATCCTACAATGAGCAGTTCTTC. This translates into CASSTGGASGRSYNEQFF. This chain joins TRBV19 and TRBJ2-1; 10 bases are shared with TRBD2. This CDR3 has 18 residues. Trimming cost V 4 bases and J 1 base; bases outside gene matches: 10. Germline assignment: CDR1 LNHDA and CDR2 SQIVND (reference sequence).

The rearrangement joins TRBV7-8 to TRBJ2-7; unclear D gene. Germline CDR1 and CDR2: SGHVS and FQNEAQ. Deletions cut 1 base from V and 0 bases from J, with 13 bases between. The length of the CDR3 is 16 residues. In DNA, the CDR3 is TGTGCCAGCAGCTTAGGAGAAAATAGGCCCTCCTACGAGCAGTACTTC. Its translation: CASSLGENRPSYEQYF.

In DNA, the CDR3 is TGTGCCAGCAGCCGCGTACAGGTTACAGATACGCAGTATTTT. Amino acid sequence: CASSRVQVTDTQYF. The J gene is TRBJ2-3, the V gene TRBV11-2; possibly TRBD1 for D (5 bases). Germline CDR1 reads SGHAT; CDR2 reads FQNNGV. V lost 5 bases, J lost 3 bases, and 12 bases lay in between. This CDR3 is 14 amino acids long.

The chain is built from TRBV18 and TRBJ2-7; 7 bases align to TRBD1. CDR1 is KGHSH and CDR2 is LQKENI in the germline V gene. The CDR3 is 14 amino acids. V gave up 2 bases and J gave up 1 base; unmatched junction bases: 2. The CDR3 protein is CASSPKTGSYEQYF. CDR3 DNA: TGTGCCAGCTCACCAAAGACAGGGTCCTACGAGCAGTACTTC.

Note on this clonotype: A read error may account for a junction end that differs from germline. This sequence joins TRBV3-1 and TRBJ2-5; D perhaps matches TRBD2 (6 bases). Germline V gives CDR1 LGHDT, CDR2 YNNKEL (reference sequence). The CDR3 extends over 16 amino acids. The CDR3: CATSQGGGAGEETQYF. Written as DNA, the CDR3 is TGTGCCACCAGCCAGGGTGGGGGAGCGGGTGAAGAGACCCAGTACTTC.

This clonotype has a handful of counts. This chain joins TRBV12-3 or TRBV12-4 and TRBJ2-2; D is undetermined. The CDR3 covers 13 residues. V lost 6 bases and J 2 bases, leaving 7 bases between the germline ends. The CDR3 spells CASRSVNTGELFF. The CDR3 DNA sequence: TGTGCCAGCAGATCAGTTAACACCGGGGAGCTGTTTTTT.

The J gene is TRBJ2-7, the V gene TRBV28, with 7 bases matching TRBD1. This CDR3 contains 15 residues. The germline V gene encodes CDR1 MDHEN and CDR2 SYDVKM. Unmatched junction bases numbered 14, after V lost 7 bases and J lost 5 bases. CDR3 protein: CASNLQGMMFHEQYF. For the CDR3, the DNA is TGTGCCAGCAACCTACAGGGGATGATGTTCCACGAGCAGTACTTC.

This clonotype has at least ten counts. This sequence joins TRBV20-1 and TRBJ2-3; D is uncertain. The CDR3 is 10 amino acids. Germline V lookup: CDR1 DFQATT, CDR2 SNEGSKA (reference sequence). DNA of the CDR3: TGCAGCCTCGGGACAGATACGCAGTATTTT. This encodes CSLGTDTQYF.

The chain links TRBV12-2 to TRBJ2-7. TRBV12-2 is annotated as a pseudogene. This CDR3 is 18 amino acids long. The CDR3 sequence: CASRLEVHRLGASYEQYF. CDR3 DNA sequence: TGTGCAAGTCGCTTAGAGGTTCATAGACTAGGAGCCTCCTACGAGCAGTACTTC.

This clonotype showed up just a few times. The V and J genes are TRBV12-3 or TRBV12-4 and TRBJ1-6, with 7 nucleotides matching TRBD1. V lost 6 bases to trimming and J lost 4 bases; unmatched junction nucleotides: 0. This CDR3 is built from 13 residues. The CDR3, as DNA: TGTGCCAGCAGGACAGGGTATAATTCACCCCTCCACTTT. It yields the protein CASRTGYNSPLHF.

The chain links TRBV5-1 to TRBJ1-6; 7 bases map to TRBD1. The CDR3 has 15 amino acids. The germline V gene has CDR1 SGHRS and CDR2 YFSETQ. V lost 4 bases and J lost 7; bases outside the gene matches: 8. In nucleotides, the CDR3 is TGCGCCAGCAGCGTCACAGACAGGGCAAATTCACCCCTCCACTTT. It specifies CASSVTDRANSPLHF.

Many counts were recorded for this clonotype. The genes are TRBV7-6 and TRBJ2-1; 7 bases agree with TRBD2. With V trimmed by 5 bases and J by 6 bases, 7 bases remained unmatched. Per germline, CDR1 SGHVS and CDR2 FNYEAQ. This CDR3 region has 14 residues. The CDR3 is CASSPGGGINEQFF. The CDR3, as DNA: TGTGCCAGCAGCCCTGGGGGGGGGATCAATGAGCAGTTCTTC.

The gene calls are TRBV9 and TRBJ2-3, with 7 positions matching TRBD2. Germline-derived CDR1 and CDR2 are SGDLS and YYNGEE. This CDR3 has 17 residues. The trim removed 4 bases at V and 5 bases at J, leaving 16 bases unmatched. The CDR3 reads CASSTGPGIQRGDTQYF. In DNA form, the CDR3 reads TGTGCCAGCAGCACGGGACCTGGGATCCAGCGGGGAGATACGCAGTATTTT.

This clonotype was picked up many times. The CDR3 DNA follows: TGTGCCATCAGCGGACAGGGTTTGAACACTGAAGCTTTCTTT. Residues: CAISGQGLNTEAFF. The chain combines TRBV10-3 with TRBJ1-1; 8 nucleotides match TRBD1. CDR1 ENHRY and CDR2 SYGVKD come from the germline V gene. With 6 bases clipped from V and 0 bases from J, the junction kept 3 bases outside the gene matches. The CDR3 is 14 amino acids.